The clone carrying this T cell receptor (beta chain) was counted a few times. Its antigen is undetermined. The data stem from a study of identical twins. The study, taken as a whole, reports: Analyses based on zero insertions could be partly confounded by invariant MAIT and iNKT cells. Excess sharing between twins was weaker in beta out-of-frame sequences.

Using its own MiXCR run on the 5' RACE reads, TCRdb lists one record per CDR3 protein. In the table there are 1.5 million to 2 million distinct CDR3 sequences, under 35% of which are singletons. This receptor was obtained from a newborn girl in good health. Sequences were obtained from cord blood.

The CDR3 nucleotides read TGTGCCAGCAGCGTAGAACTCCCCAACGGGGAGCTGTTTTTT. Amino acid sequence: CASSVELPNGELFF. The chain recombines TRBV9 with TRBJ2-2; D is unclear. Between the trimmed V and J ends, which lost 0 bases and 7 bases, there was a span of 10 bases. The CDR3 loop spans 14 amino acids. Germline V CDR1 and CDR2: SGDLS, YYNGEE.